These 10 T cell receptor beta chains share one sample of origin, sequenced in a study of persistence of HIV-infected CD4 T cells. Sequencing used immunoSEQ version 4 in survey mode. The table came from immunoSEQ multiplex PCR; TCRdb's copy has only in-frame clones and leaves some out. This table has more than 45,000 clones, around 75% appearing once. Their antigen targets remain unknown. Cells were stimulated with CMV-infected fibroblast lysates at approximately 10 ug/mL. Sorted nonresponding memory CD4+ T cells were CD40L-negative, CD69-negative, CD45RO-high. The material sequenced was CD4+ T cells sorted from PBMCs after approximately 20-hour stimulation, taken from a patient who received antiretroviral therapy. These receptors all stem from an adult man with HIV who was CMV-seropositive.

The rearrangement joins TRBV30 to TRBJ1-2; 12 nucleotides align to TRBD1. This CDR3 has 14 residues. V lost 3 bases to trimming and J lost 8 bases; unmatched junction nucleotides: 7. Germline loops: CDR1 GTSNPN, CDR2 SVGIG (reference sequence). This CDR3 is CAWSAGTGGNGYTF. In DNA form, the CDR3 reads TGTGCCTGGAGCGCCGGGACAGGGGGCAACGGCTACACCTTC.

CDR3 in DNA: TGTGCCAGCAGCCAAGAGGGGGGCGCGGGCGGCTACACCTTC. Translated: CASSQEGGAGGYTF. The V and J genes are TRBV3-1 (or the pseudogene TRBV3-2) and TRBJ1-2; D might be TRBD1 (6 bases). V was shortened by 0 bases and J by 8 bases, with 13 bases between the two germline ends. The CDR3 consists of 14 residues. Germline CDR1 and CDR2: LGHDT and YNNKEL (reference sequence).

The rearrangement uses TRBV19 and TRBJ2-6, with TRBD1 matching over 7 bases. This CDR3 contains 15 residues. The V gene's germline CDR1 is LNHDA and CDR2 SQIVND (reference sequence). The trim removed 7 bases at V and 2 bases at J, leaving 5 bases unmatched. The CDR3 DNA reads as TGTGCCAGTAATCGACAGGGCGCTGGGGCCAACGTCCTGACTTTC. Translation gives CASNRQGAGANVLTF.

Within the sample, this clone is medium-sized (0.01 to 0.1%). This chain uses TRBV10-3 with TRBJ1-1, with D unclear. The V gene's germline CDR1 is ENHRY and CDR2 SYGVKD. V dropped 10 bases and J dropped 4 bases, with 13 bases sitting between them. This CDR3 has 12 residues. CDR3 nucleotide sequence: TGTGCCACCGAAGGCGGGAGCACTGAAGCTTTCTTT. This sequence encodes CATEGGSTEAFF.

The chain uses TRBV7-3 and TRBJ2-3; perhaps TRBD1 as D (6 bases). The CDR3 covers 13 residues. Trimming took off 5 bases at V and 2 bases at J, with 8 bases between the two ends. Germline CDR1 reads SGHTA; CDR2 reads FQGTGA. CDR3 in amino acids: CASSRQVTDTQYF. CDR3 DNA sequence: TGTGCCAGCAGCCGACAGGTCACAGATACGCAGTATTTT.

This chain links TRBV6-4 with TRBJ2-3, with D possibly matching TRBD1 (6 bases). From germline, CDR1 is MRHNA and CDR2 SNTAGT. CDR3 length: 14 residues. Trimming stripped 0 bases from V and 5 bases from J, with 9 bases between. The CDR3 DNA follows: TGTGCCAGCAGTGACTCAGGGGGTAGAGATACGCAGTATTTT. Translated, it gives CASSDSGGRDTQYF.

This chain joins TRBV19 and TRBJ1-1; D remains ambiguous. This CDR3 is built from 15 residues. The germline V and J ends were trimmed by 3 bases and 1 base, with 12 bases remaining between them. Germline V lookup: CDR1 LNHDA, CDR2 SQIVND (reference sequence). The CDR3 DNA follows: TGTGCCAGTAGTATGGGTTTGAGCAGGAACACTGAAGCTTTCTTT. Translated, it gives CASSMGLSRNTEAFF.

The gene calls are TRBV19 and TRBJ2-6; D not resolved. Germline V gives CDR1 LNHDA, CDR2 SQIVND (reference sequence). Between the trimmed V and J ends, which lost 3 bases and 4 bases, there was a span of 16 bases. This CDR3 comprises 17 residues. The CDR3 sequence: CASSIELKWSGANVLTF. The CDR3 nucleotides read TGTGCCAGTAGTATTGAACTTAAATGGTCGGGGGCCAACGTCCTGACTTTC. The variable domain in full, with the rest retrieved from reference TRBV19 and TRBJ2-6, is DGGITQSPKYLFRKEGQNVTLSCEQNLNHDAMYWYRQDPGQGLRLIYYSQIVNDFQKGDIAEGYSVSREKKESFPLTVTSAQKNPTAFYLCASSIELKWSGANVLTFGAGSRLTVL.

Written as DNA, the CDR3 is TGCGCCAGCAGCTTCGGGACGGGTATGGACGAGCAGTACTTC. Protein sequence: CASSFGTGMDEQYF. This chain connects TRBV5-1 to TRBJ2-7; perhaps D is TRBD1 or TRBD2 (5 bases each). The CDR3 totals 14 residues. V was trimmed by 2 bases and J by 5 bases, leaving 14 bases between them. Germline lookup yields CDR1 SGHRS and CDR2 YFSETQ.

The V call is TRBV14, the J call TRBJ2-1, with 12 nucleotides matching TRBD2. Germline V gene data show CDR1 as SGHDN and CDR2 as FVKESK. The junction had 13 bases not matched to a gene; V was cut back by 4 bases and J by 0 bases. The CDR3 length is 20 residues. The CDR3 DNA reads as TGTGCCAGCAGCCGAATAAGAGGACTAGCGGGGAGGAGCTCCTACAATGAGCAGTTCTTC. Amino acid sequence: CASSRIRGLAGRSSYNEQFF.